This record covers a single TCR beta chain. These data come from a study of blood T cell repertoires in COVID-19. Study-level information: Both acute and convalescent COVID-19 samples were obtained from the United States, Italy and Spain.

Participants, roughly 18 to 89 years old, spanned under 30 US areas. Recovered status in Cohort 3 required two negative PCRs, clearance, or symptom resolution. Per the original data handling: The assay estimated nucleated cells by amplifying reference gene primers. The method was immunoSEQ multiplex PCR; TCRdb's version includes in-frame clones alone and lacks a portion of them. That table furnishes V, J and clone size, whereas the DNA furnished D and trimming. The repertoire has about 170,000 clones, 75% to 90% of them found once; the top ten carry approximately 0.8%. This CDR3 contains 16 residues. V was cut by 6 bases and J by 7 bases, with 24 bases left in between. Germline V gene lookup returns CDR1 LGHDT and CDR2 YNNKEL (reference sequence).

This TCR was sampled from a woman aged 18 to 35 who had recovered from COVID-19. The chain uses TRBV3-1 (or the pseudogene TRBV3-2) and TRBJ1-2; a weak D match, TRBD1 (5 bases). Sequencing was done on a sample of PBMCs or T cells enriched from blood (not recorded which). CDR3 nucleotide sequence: TGTGCCAGCAGTCCCTCCCGACGGACTTTGGGGGGTGGCTACACCTTC. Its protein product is CASSPSRRTLGGGYTF.